These T cell receptor beta chains were read from a single sample in a study of blood T cell repertoires in COVID-19. The data were produced by immunoSEQ multiplex PCR, yet TCRdb's version contains in-frame clones alone and is incomplete. The sample holds some 130,000 clones, around nine tenths seen once. Material: peripheral blood. These TCRs come from a man aged 60-69 years with COVID-19, enrolled during active disease. Both conserved end residues are trimmed from each CDR3. A D gene is named only where the DNA matches it firmly.

V | D | CDR3
TRBV10-3 | TRBD1 | AISSDRGGNTIY
TRBV12-3/TRBV12-4 | . | ASRRSDTQY
TRBV4-1 | . | ASSHRVANTEAF
TRBV19 | . | ASSEAGYT
TRBV6-5 | . | ASSFRGEGEAF
TRBV25-1 | TRBD1 | ASGQGQTPLH
TRBV7-7 | . | ASSLDARAETQY
TRBV6-2/TRBV6-3 | . | ASSSQTERSSTDTQY
TRBV6-1 | . | ASSEALSSGNTIY
TRBV12-1 | . | AGSLQGSTEAF
TRBV2 | TRBD1 | ASSDSRDRDYGYT
TRBV28 | . | ASRRDSEKLF
TRBV27 | . | ASRTIQGFNQPQH
TRBV7-9 | . | ASSSLLGVRLNTEAF
TRBV5-6 | TRBD2 | ASRPSGGPLTDTQY
TRBV7-2 | . | ASSFRAGGLENTIY
TRBV7-2 | TRBD1 | ASSLVQGAGQPQH
TRBV5-1 | . | ASSSGQNGGYT
TRBV7-9 | . | ASSRQAQPQH
TRBV5-6 | . | ATGSGSGNTIY
TRBV7-7 | . | ASSTGISNEQY
TRBV6-5 | . | ASSHREGLEQY
TRBV28 | . | ASSTRQIKETQY
TRBV7-3 | . | ASSAGNYNEQF
TRBV18 | . | ASQRTLGADEQY
TRBV7-9 | . | ASSFGRGMTEAF
TRBV4-1 | . | ASSDLIGGSYNEQF
TRBV7-9 | TRBD1 | ASRGQGDAYGYT
TRBV6-5 | . | ASSPDRQTTGELF
TRBV7-8 | TRBD1 | ASSPGGQGNQPQH
TRBV6-1 | . | ASSDRGRILAKNIQY
TRBV5-6 | . | ASSLLDSLRNTIY
TRBV5-1 | . | ASSLLSDGYT
TRBV5-1 | TRBD1 | ASSLSRGIAYEQY
TRBV6-6 | . | ASSYDRTYEQY
TRBV9 | . | ASSPTGLYNEQF
TRBV7-7 | TRBD1 | ARQGSVKDQPQH
TRBV19 | TRBD1 | ASSARQGNNEKLF
TRBV10-3 | . | AISESQDRLYNEQF
TRBV6-2/TRBV6-3 | TRBD2 | ASSYPRLRAGNSYEQY
TRBV5-8 | TRBD2 | ASSLLGLAGTGELF
TRBV7-2 | . | ASSFRGSDTQY
TRBV2 | TRBD2 | ATRGGGGATGELF
TRBV6-2/TRBV6-3 | . | ASSYSTGNSPLH
TRBV28 | TRBD1 | ASSLFADRGSGGYT
TRBV15 | TRBD1 | ATSREGPGGDFIPNTEAF
TRBV10-2 | . | ASSETSNSGNTIY
TRBV6-6 | TRBD1 | ASSYGTGLNTEAF
TRBV12-3/TRBV12-4 | . | ASSLRGKVEAF
TRBV6-4 | . | ASSVGGGTEAF
TRBV19 | . | ASSPLSGSSYEQY
TRBV9 | . | ASSVGGETQY
TRBV3-1/TRBV3-2 | TRBD2 | ASSLRGAGGLETQY
TRBV6-6 | . | ASSTGDSRSYNEQF
TRBV23-1 | TRBD2 | ASSHPGGGLSEQY
TRBV21-1 | . | ASSKATGGRAQH
TRBV6-5 | . | ASSSGPIQPQH
TRBV18 | . | ASSTRGDGSGANVLT
TRBV5-1 | TRBD1 | ASSPRGTLGTGELF